This entry lists 26 T cell receptor beta chains sequenced from one sample in a study of T cell responses to AZD1222 COVID-19 vaccine. Sequencing used immunoSEQ multiplex PCR; TCRdb keeps in-frame clones, though not all of them. This sample has 120,000 or so clones, with more than 85% found just once. The sample here was peripheral blood, taken on day 0 of AZD1222 vaccination. The source is an adult in good health.

The CDR3 bases are TGTGCCAGCAGTGACCCCAGTGACTATGGCTACACCTTC. Translating it yields CASSDPSDYGYTF. The chain links TRBV6-4 to TRBJ1-2; the D is unclear. The CDR3 consists of 13 residues. The V gene's germline CDR1 is MRHNA and CDR2 SNTAGT. V lost 2 bases, J lost 3 bases, and 7 bases lay in between.

Only one count was recorded for this clone. This chain links TRBV15 with TRBJ1-3; no reliable D call. V lost 5 bases to trimming and J lost 3 bases, with 11 bases between them. Germline CDR1 LNHNV, CDR2 YYDKDF (reference sequence). There are 14 residues in the CDR3. The CDR3 DNA reads as TGTGCCACCAGCGGCGGGAGGGATGGAAACACCATATATTTT. This translates into CATSGGRDGNTIYF. The complete variable domain, with remaining parts taken from reference TRBV15 and TRBJ1-3, reads DAMVIQNPRYQVTQFGKPVTLSCSQTLNHNVMYWYQQKSSQAPKLLFHYYDKDFNNEADTPDNFQSRRPNTSFCFLDIRSPGLGDTAMYLCATSGGRDGNTIYFGEGSWLTVV.

V is TRBV7-2 and J is TRBJ2-2; D is perhaps TRBD1 (6 bases). Trimming cost V 3 bases and J 3 bases, with 8 bases left between them. The CDR3 sequence is 14 residues long. Germline CDR1 is SGHTA and CDR2 is FQGNSA. The CDR3 region has the DNA TGTGCCAGCAGCTTGGACAGCTACACCGGGGAGCTGTTTTTT. It specifies CASSLDSYTGELFF. Drawing the rest from reference TRBV7-2 and TRBJ2-2, the complete variable domain is GAGVSQSPSNKVTEKGKDVELRCDPISGHTALYWYRQSLGQGLEFLIYFQGNSAPDKSGLPSDRFSAERTGGSVSTLTIQRTQQEDSAVYLCASSLDSYTGELFFGEGSRLTVL.

The V call is TRBV5-1, the J call TRBJ2-3; TRBD2 agrees at 12 bases. Trimming cost V 6 bases and J 4 bases; bases outside gene matches: 9. The germline gives CDR1 SGHRS, CDR2 YFSETQ. This CDR3 is 16 amino acids long. Here the CDR3 DNA reads TGCGCCAGCAAGAACCTAGCGGGAGGGGCCCCAGATACGCAGTATTTT. This encodes CASKNLAGGAPDTQYF.

This chain connects TRBV5-1 to TRBJ2-7; tentative D call: TRBD2 (5 bases). Deletions cut 4 bases from V and 4 bases from J, with 15 bases between. The CDR3 is made up of 14 amino acids. Per the germline V gene, CDR1 is SGHRS and CDR2 is YFSETQ. DNA for the CDR3: TGCGCCAGCAGCCTCCCGGGATCGTCTTACGAGCAGTACTTC. It codes for CASSLPGSSYEQYF.

This clone has just a few counts. This chain connects TRBV24-1 to TRBJ2-1, with 11 bases identical to TRBD2. V trimming: 0 bases; J trimming: 9 bases; junction bases outside the gene matches: 18. Looked up from germline, CDR1 is KGHDR and CDR2 is SFDVKD. This CDR3 region has 20 residues. CDR3: CATSDLGPRGIAGGPSEQFF. As DNA, the CDR3 is TGTGCCACCAGTGATTTGGGCCCCCGTGGGATAGCGGGAGGGCCAAGTGAGCAGTTCTTC.

The chain is built from TRBV6-5 and TRBJ2-3; D unclear. V lost 4 bases, J lost 6 bases, and 8 bases lay in between. Germline loops: CDR1 MNHEY, CDR2 SVGAGI. The CDR3 contains 12 residues. CDR3 bases: TGTGCCAGCAGTTCGCGTGGCGATACGCAGTATTTT. Amino acids: CASSSRGDTQYF.

The gene calls are TRBV10-3 and TRBJ2-1; the D call may be TRBD1 or TRBD2 (5 bases each). The CDR3 is 13 amino acids. V was shortened by 7 bases and J by 3 bases, with 10 bases between the two germline ends. Germline assignment: CDR1 ENHRY and CDR2 SYGVKD. The CDR3 DNA follows: TGTGCCATCAATCGGGGCTACTACAATGAGCAGTTCTTC. Residues: CAINRGYYNEQFF.

The CDR3 DNA sequence: TGTGCCAGCTCACCAGGACCTCTGGGGAACTATGGCTACACCTTC. Protein product: CASSPGPLGNYGYTF. The V gene is TRBV18, the J gene TRBJ1-2; D not resolved. Germline CDR1 is KGHSH and CDR2 is LQKENI. V gave up 2 bases and J gave up 2 bases, with 12 bases separating them. The CDR3 runs to 15 residues.

A few counts support this clone. This rearrangement joins TRBV15 to TRBJ2-7; D gene uncertain. The CDR3 is 12 amino acids. CDR1 is LNHNV, CDR2 YYDKDF, per germline (reference sequence). The V and J ends lost 0 bases and 4 bases respectively, with 4 bases between them. CDR3 DNA: TGTGCCACCAGCAGAGAGGCTTACGAGCAGTACTTC. As protein: CATSREAYEQYF.

V usage is TRBV6-5 and J usage is TRBJ1-2; 9 nucleotides align to TRBD1. The CDR3 consists of 16 residues. Germline CDR1 and CDR2: MNHEY and SVGAGI. The junction had 3 bases not matched to a gene; V was cut back by 1 base and J by 0 bases. The CDR3 coding sequence is TGTGCCAGCAGTTACTTTGGGACAGGGACTAACTATGGCTACACCTTC. This encodes CASSYFGTGTNYGYTF.

The rearrangement uses TRBV29-1 and TRBJ1-4; tentatively, D is TRBD1 (5 bases). Germline V gives CDR1 SQVTM, CDR2 ANQGSEA. The V end lost 3 bases, the J end lost 8 bases, and 7 bases lay between the germline ends. This CDR3 is 11 amino acids long. The CDR3 is CSVEGGEKLFF. CDR3 in DNA: TGCAGCGTTGAGGGGGGAGAAAAACTGTTTTTT.

V gene TRBV5-6 combines with J gene TRBJ2-7, with a weak D call TRBD1 (6 bases). The CDR3 contains 16 residues. Trimming cost V 3 bases and J 1 base, with 17 bases left between them. CDR1 SGHDT and CDR2 YYEEEE come from the germline V gene. CDR3 protein: CASSSPRDTYSYEQYF. The CDR3 DNA reads as TGTGCCAGCAGCTCCCCCCGGGACACTTATTCCTACGAGCAGTACTTC.

V and J are TRBV5-1 and TRBJ1-2, with a possible D match to TRBD1 (5 bases). Germline loops: CDR1 SGHRS, CDR2 YFSETQ. Trimming shortened V by 4 bases and J by 2 bases, and 9 bases separated the two germline ends. CDR3 length: 13 amino acids. CDR3 in DNA: TGCGCCAGCAGCGAGACAGCAAACTATGGCTACACCTTC. This translates into CASSETANYGYTF.

The gene calls are TRBV12-3 or TRBV12-4 and TRBJ1-2; unclear D gene. The CDR3 runs 12 residues. V was pared by 1 base and J by 8 bases, with 8 bases between. CDR3 nucleotides: TGTGCCAGCAGTTTAGATCAGGACGGCTACACCTTC. Protein sequence: CASSLDQDGYTF.

The rearrangement joins TRBV10-1 to TRBJ2-1, with D possibly being TRBD1 (6 bases). Trimming cost V 3 bases and J 9 bases, with 6 bases left between them. Germline V gene lookup returns CDR1 WNHNN and CDR2 SYGVQD (reference sequence). The CDR3 contains 11 residues. The CDR3 sequence is CASSDRGEQFF. DNA for the CDR3: TGCGCCAGCAGTGACAGGGGTGAGCAGTTCTTC.

The rearrangement joins TRBV7-2 to TRBJ1-2; D is uncertain. The CDR3 length is 15 residues. Germline V gene data show CDR1 as SGHTA and CDR2 as FQGNSA. Trimming cost V 3 bases and J 0 bases, with 11 bases left between them. The CDR3 spells CASSFGSLANYGYTF. The CDR3 bases are TGTGCCAGCAGCTTTGGGAGCTTAGCTAACTATGGCTACACCTTC.

V and J are TRBV18 and TRBJ1-2; 9 bases agree with TRBD1. The CDR3 extends over 17 amino acids. V lost 3 bases and J lost 1; bases outside the gene matches: 9. Germline V gene data show CDR1 as KGHSH and CDR2 as LQKENI. The CDR3 reads CASSPRTGGDSNYGYTF. CDR3 nucleotide sequence: TGTGCCAGCTCACCGCGCACAGGGGGCGATAGTAACTATGGCTACACCTTC.

The gene calls are TRBV7-9 and TRBJ1-2, with D hard to call. CDR3 size: 14 residues. The germline V gene encodes CDR1 SEHNR and CDR2 FQNEAQ (reference sequence). The V end lost 7 bases, the J end lost 8 bases, and 20 bases lay between the germline ends. The CDR3 reads CASITGGSTNGYTF. CDR3 sequence (DNA): TGTGCCAGCATAACGGGCGGGTCAACTAACGGCTACACCTTC.

The CDR3 nucleotides are TGTGCCAGCAGCGTAGGATCTTGGCGGGAGGCCCGCGAGACCCAGTACTTC. This translates into CASSVGSWREARETQYF. The chain has TRBV9 and TRBJ2-5; 8 bases align to TRBD2. The V segment lost 0 bases and the J segment 5 bases; nucleotides outside the gene matches: 12. Germline loops: CDR1 SGDLS, CDR2 YYNGEE. The CDR3 is made up of 17 amino acids.

This clone was seen just once. The CDR3 region is CASREEAINEKLFF. CDR3 in DNA: TGTGCCAGCAGGGAAGAAGCTATTAATGAAAAACTGTTTTTT. The V and J genes are TRBV5-5 and TRBJ1-4, with D hard to call. CDR1 is SGHKS and CDR2 is YYEKEE in the germline V gene (reference sequence). This CDR3 spans 14 amino acids. V lost 5 bases to trimming and J lost 4 bases, with 12 bases between them.

V is TRBV5-6 and J is TRBJ1-6; 7 bases are shared with TRBD1. Germline assignment: CDR1 SGHDT and CDR2 YYEEEE. The CDR3 length is 16 residues. V was clipped by 1 base and J by 4 bases; unmatched bases: 5. CDR3 bases: TGTGCCAGCAGCTTGTGGGGGGACAGTTATAATTCACCCCTCCACTTT. As protein: CASSLWGDSYNSPLHF.

The V gene is TRBV4-3, the J gene TRBJ2-7; unclear D gene. The CDR3 loop spans 14 amino acids. The ends were cut back, 1 base at V and 0 bases at J, with 7 bases in the middle. Germline loops: CDR1 LGHNA, CDR2 YSLEER. The CDR3 sequence is CASSQARASYEQYF. CDR3 DNA sequence: TGCGCCAGCAGCCAAGCCCGGGCCTCCTACGAGCAGTACTTC.

This chain joins TRBV19 and TRBJ2-2, with D uncertain. The CDR3 runs 16 residues. V was pared by 6 bases and J by 2 bases, with 16 bases between. CDR1 is LNHDA and CDR2 is SQIVND in the germline V gene (reference sequence). Written as DNA, the CDR3 is TGTGCCAGTAGGGAGAGAGTGCGGAAAAACACCGGGGAGCTGTTTTTT. Translated: CASRERVRKNTGELFF.

The chain employs TRBV7-9 and TRBJ2-5, with D tentatively TRBD1 or TRBD2 (6 bases each). CDR1 SEHNR and CDR2 FQNEAQ come from the germline V gene (reference sequence). The CDR3 extends over 15 amino acids. The ends were cut back, 5 bases at V and 3 bases at J, with 16 bases in the middle. Here the CDR3 DNA reads TGTGCCAGCAGCATGACAAGGGGGGCCGAAGAGACCCAGTACTTC. Protein product: CASSMTRGAEETQYF.

The rearrangement joins TRBV18 to TRBJ1-2; possible D gene TRBD1, 5 bases. With 3 bases removed from V and 5 bases from J, the gap between germline ends came to 13 bases. Germline V gene sequence: CDR1 KGHSH, CDR2 LQKENI. This CDR3 comprises 14 residues. The chain's CDR3 is CASSPAGEGYGYTF. In DNA, the CDR3 is TGTGCCAGCTCACCCGCGGGGGAAGGATATGGCTACACCTTC. Full variable domain (outside the CDR3, taken from reference TRBV18 and TRBJ1-2): NAGVMQNPRHLVRRRGQEARLRCSPMKGHSHVYWYRQLPEEGLKFMVYLQKENIIDESGMPKERFSAEFPKEGPSILRIQQVVRGDSAAYFCASSPAGEGYGYTFGSGTRLTVV.